The 6 T cell receptor beta chains presented below share a single source sample, sequenced in a study of PD-L1 blockade in urothelial cancer. TCRdb keeps only in-frame clones here, not all; method: immunoSEQ multiplex PCR. The sample has 50,000 or so clones; 70% to 90% are singletons. Described time point: pretreatment peripheral blood. The sample consisted of PBMCs, taken around atezolizumab (anti-PD-L1) treatment. The receptor set was obtained from a man between 60 and 75 years old with urothelial cancer.

The V call is TRBV6-5, the J call TRBJ2-7; D is perhaps TRBD1 (5 bases). The germline gives CDR1 MNHEY, CDR2 SVGAGI. The CDR3 has 13 amino acids. V lost 2 bases, J lost 6 bases, and 11 bases lay in between. The CDR3 sequence: CASSYPDRIEQYF. Here the CDR3 DNA reads TGTGCCAGCAGTTACCCCGACAGAATCGAGCAGTACTTC.

This clone was seen once. The rearrangement uses TRBV11-2 and TRBJ1-5, with D hard to call. Per the germline V gene, CDR1 is SGHAT and CDR2 is FQNNGV. V dropped 5 bases and J dropped 1 base, with 12 bases sitting between them. The CDR3 runs 15 residues. The chain's CDR3 is CASSASANSNQPQHF. The DNA for the CDR3 is TGTGCCAGCAGCGCATCAGCGAACAGCAATCAGCCCCAGCATTTT.

This chain joins TRBV9 and TRBJ2-2; TRBD2 agrees at 10 bases. The CDR3 totals 16 residues. Per germline, CDR1 SGDLS and CDR2 YYNGEE. Trimming took 2 bases from V and 6 from J; bases not matched to a gene: 7. In DNA, the CDR3 is TGTGCCAGCAGCGTCGCTAGCGGGGGTCTCTCCGGGGAGCTGTTTTTT. Amino acid sequence: CASSVASGGLSGELFF.

The V and J genes are TRBV5-1 and TRBJ2-1, with TRBD1 identical over 9 bases. Germline V lookup: CDR1 SGHRS, CDR2 YFSETQ. The CDR3 is made up of 14 amino acids. The junction had 4 bases not matched to a gene; V was cut back by 0 bases and J by 9 bases. The CDR3 coding sequence is TGCGCCAGCAGCTTGGGAACAGGGGGCCGTGAGCAGTTCTTC. Its protein is CASSLGTGGREQFF.

This chain links TRBV19 with TRBJ2-3; D perhaps matches TRBD2 (6 bases). The V end was cut by 7 bases, the J end by 0 bases, with 17 bases between. The CDR3 has 16 residues. Germline V lookup: CDR1 LNHDA, CDR2 SQIVND (reference sequence). The CDR3 bases are TGTGCCAGTAACGATATAGGAGGGACTAGCACAGATACGCAGTATTTT. Residues: CASNDIGGTSTDTQYF.

V gene TRBV27 combines with J gene TRBJ1-6; D gene ambiguous. The germline V and J ends were trimmed by 6 bases and 5 bases, with 17 bases remaining between them. The germline V gene encodes CDR1 MNHEY and CDR2 SMNVEV (reference sequence). The CDR3 extends over 16 amino acids. The chain's CDR3 is CASSATRAGDNSPLHF. CDR3 DNA sequence: TGTGCCAGCAGCGCAACCCGGGCCGGGGATAATTCACCCCTCCACTTT.